The T cell receptor beta chain under discussion was sequenced for a study of blood T cell repertoires in COVID-19. As for the study in general: From T cells, B-cell-depleted T cells, or PBMCs came the material, which was cDNA or gDNA.

Authors' analysis steps: Cell counts per sample came from amplifying reference gene primers. Sequenced by immunoSEQ multiplex PCR; TCRdb stores in-frame clones only, minus some. The V and J calls and clone size were taken over from that table, and D and trimming were inferred from the DNA. The repertoire holds 150,000 to 200,000 clones, approximately 87% seen once, with roughly 2.5% in the top ten. Germline CDR1 LGHDT, CDR2 YNNKEL (reference sequence). The CDR3 is 16 residues long. V was cut by 0 bases and J by 5 bases, with 14 bases left in between. The chain couples TRBV3-1 (or the pseudogene TRBV3-2) to TRBJ2-1; D is perhaps TRBD1 (6 bases). The source is a middle-aged man with active or convalescent COVID-19. The specimen was peripheral blood. The CDR3, as DNA: TGTGCCAGCAGCCAAGACTACCCAGGGGTAGACAATGAGCAGTTCTTC. It translates to CASSQDYPGVDNEQFF.